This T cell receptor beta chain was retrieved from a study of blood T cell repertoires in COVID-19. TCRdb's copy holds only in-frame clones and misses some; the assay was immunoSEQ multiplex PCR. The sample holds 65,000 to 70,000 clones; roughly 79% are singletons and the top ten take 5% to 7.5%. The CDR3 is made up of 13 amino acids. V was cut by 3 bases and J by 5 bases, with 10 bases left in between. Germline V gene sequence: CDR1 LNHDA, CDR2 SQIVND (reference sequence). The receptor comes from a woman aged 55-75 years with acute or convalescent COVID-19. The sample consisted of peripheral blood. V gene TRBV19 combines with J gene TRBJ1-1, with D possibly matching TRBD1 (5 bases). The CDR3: CASSISRQTEAFF. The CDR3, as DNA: TGTGCCAGTAGTATCTCGAGACAGACTGAAGCTTTCTTT.